This TCR beta chain was recorded in a study of immune cell composition in non-small cell lung cancer. For the study at large: Tumours were mainly lung adenocarcinoma or squamous cell carcinoma.

Normal lung was sampled as far from the tumour as possible, at least 3 cm. The repertoire was sequenced with immunoSEQ multiplex PCR; TCRdb's copy has only in-frame clones and lacks some. The table records some 4,900 clones, approximately 72% of them present only once. CDR1 is SEHNR and CDR2 is FQNEAQ in the germline V gene (reference sequence). Trimming pared 5 bases from V and 4 bases from J, leaving 11 bases between. The CDR3 has 13 amino acids. The receptor was isolated from a human donor with non-small cell lung cancer. Material for sequencing was non-adjacent lung tissue. The chain recombines TRBV7-9 with TRBJ1-2; D is perhaps TRBD1 (6 bases). The CDR3 sequence: CASSQDSFYGYTF. The CDR3 DNA reads TGTGCCAGCAGCCAGGACAGCTTCTATGGCTACACCTTC.